This T cell receptor beta chain was observed in a study of OX40 agonist ivuxolimab in advanced cancers. Method: immunoSEQ multiplex PCR; TCRdb's copy keeps in-frame clones and lacks some. The sample has about 99,000 clones, approximately 94% seen once. Regarding this clone: The antigen is unknown.

The CDR3 is made up of 17 amino acids. Looked up from germline, CDR1 is SQVTM and CDR2 is ANQGSEA. The trim removed 0 bases at V and 6 bases at J, leaving 13 bases unmatched. Study results and limitations: More expanded clones were found, on average, in CD8+ than in CD4+ T cells.

This TCR came from an adult with an advanced solid tumor such as melanoma, head and neck, liver or kidney cancer. The chain combines TRBV29-1 with TRBJ2-2; 7 bases line up with TRBD2. Sequencing was performed on CD4+ or CD8+ T cells sorted from blood, taken in a trial of the OX40 agonist ivuxolimab. The CDR3 reads CSVEDNARSSGSGELFF. CDR3 nucleotide sequence: TGCAGCGTTGAAGATAACGCTCGGTCTAGCGGTTCCGGGGAGCTGTTTTTT.